Each of the 18 T cell receptor beta chains below was sequenced from the same sample in a study. TCRdb redid the calling of the RT-PCR reads with MiXCR, one entry per CDR3 protein. Here the sample spans fewer than 800,000 distinct CDR3 sequences, 12% to 15% being singletons. The material sequenced was memory CD4+ T cells from blood. All receptors derive from a female donor in good health, serving as a healthy control.

V and J are TRBV20-1 and TRBJ2-2; no firm D call. The V gene's germline CDR1 is DFQATT and CDR2 SNEGSKA (reference sequence). The CDR3 runs to 14 residues. The germline V and J ends were trimmed by 3 bases and 1 base, with 9 bases remaining between them. This CDR3 is CSASLLGNTGELFF. The DNA of the CDR3 is TGCAGTGCTAGTCTCCTCGGGAACACCGGGGAGCTGTTTTTT.

This chain uses TRBV20-1 with TRBJ2-1, with 12 bases matching TRBD2. The CDR3 runs to 15 residues. The germline V gene encodes CDR1 DFQATT and CDR2 SNEGSKA (reference sequence). V was pared by 1 base and J by 3 bases, with 1 base of the junction left unmatched. CDR3 in DNA: TGCAGTGCTAGAGCGACTAGCGGGGGCTACAATGAGCAGTTCTTC. This translates into CSARATSGGYNEQFF.

This clonotype was detected a few times. The V gene is TRBV9, the J gene TRBJ2-1; 7 positions match TRBD2. The CDR3 is made up of 15 amino acids. The V gene end was trimmed by 0 bases and the J gene end by 6 bases; junction bases not matched to a gene: 6. From germline, CDR1 is SGDLS and CDR2 YYNGEE. The DNA for the CDR3 is TGTGCCAGCAGCGTAGCTCCGGGGAGGGCCAATGAGCAGTTCTTC. Encoded protein: CASSVAPGRANEQFF.

The V and J genes are TRBV5-1 and TRBJ1-3; 9 bases line up with TRBD1. Unmatched junction bases numbered 9, after V lost 0 bases and J lost 2 bases. The germline gives CDR1 SGHRS, CDR2 YFSETQ. The CDR3 loop spans 18 amino acids. In DNA form, the CDR3 reads TGCGCCAGCAGCTTGGGCCCTCTGACAGGGGGAACTGGAAACACCATATATTTT. Protein product: CASSLGPLTGGTGNTIYF.

This clonotype was seen more than once but under ten times. The chain combines TRBV20-1 with TRBJ2-2; D not resolved. V was clipped by 1 base and J by 7 bases, with 13 bases between them. CDR1 and CDR2 (germline): DFQATT, SNEGSKA (reference sequence). This CDR3 has 14 amino acids. The CDR3 loop reads CSARVQSRGGELFF. The CDR3 DNA follows: TGCAGTGCTAGAGTCCAGTCACGCGGCGGGGAGCTGTTTTTT.

The gene calls are TRBV28 and TRBJ2-1; 15 positions match TRBD2. V was pared by 8 bases and J by 9 bases, with 5 bases of the junction left unmatched. CDR3 length equals 14 residues. Germline values: CDR1 MDHEN, CDR2 SYDVKM. CDR3 DNA: TGTGCCAGCGGCGGGACTAGCGGGAGGATTGAGCAGTTCTTC. It codes for CASGGTSGRIEQFF.

In its sample, this clonotype was seen many times. This chain uses TRBV20-1 with TRBJ2-4; no clear D gene. This CDR3 contains 18 residues. Trimming took 0 bases from V and 6 from J, leaving 24 bases between them. The germline CDR1 and CDR2 sequences are DFQATT and SNEGSKA (reference sequence). The CDR3 here is CSAREDARRLDASNIQYF. DNA for the CDR3: TGCAGTGCTAGAGAGGATGCAAGGCGTCTAGATGCGTCAAACATTCAGTACTTC.

The chain employs TRBV5-1 and TRBJ2-1; 11 positions agree with TRBD2. This CDR3 has 19 residues. Unmatched junction bases numbered 13, after V lost 3 bases and J lost 2 bases. The germline gives CDR1 SGHRS, CDR2 YFSETQ. The CDR3 region is CASSSRLAGLSGAYNEQFF. The CDR3 DNA sequence: TGCGCCAGCAGCTCCAGACTAGCGGGACTAAGTGGTGCCTACAATGAGCAGTTCTTC.

As concerns this clonotype: Lacking the conserved final phenylalanine or tryptophan, this CDR3 likely reflects a read error. The DNA is left out, because the CDR3 cannot be placed on it with certainty; the CDR3 is given as TCRdb lists it. This rearrangement joins TRBV6-2 or TRBV6-3 to TRBJ2-7; the DNA was not used to check the table's D call, TRBD1. The CDR3 adds up to 10 amino acids, both ends counted. In germline, CDR1 is MNHEY, CDR2 SVGEGT. The CDR3 here is CASTLGQGYT.

In this sample, this clonotype turned up a few times. The chain couples TRBV3-1 to TRBJ1-6; D is undetermined. V shed 4 bases and J shed 13 bases, with 8 bases lying between them. The CDR3 sequence is 11 residues long. In germline, CDR1 is LGHDT, CDR2 YNNKEL (reference sequence). In DNA, the CDR3 is TGTGCCAGCAGCCCTGGAGGGCCCCTCCACTTT. Encoded protein: CASSPGGPLHF. The whole variable domain, remainder taken from reference TRBV3-1 and TRBJ1-6, is DTAVSQTPKYLVTQMGNDKSIKCEQNLGHDTMYWYKQDSKKFLKIMFSYNNKELIINETVPNRFSPKSPDKAHLNLHINSLELGDSAVYFCASSPGGPLHFGNGTRLTVT.

In its sample, this clonotype was seen many times. J is TRBJ2-7 and V is TRBV29-1, with D possibly TRBD1 on 6 matching bases. CDR1 SQVTM and CDR2 ANQGSEA come from the germline V gene. V gave up 4 bases and J gave up 3 bases, with 13 bases separating them. The length of the CDR3 is 13 residues. CDR3 sequence: CSVGGQSRYEQYF. DNA for the CDR3: TGCAGCGTTGGCGGACAGAGCCGCTACGAGCAGTACTTC.

The V and J genes are TRBV6-2 or TRBV6-3 and TRBJ2-1; maybe TRBD2 (5 bases). Germline CDR1 MNHEY, CDR2 SVGEGT. V was shortened by 2 bases and J by 2 bases, with 25 bases between the two germline ends. The CDR3 sequence is 20 residues long. The CDR3: CASSYLPTSPSTKAYNEQFF. CDR3 bases: TGTGCCAGCAGTTACCTTCCCACCTCCCCTAGCACAAAAGCCTACAATGAGCAGTTCTTC.

The chain employs TRBV6-2 or TRBV6-3 and TRBJ1-2, with unresolved D. Germline V gene lookup returns CDR1 MNHEY and CDR2 SVGEGT. CDR3 length: 18 amino acids. Trimming cost V 5 bases and J 8 bases, with 30 bases left between them. CDR3 loop: CASSLPRWETFRRRGYTF. DNA of the CDR3: TGTGCCAGCAGTCTCCCCCGCTGGGAGACATTTCGTCGGCGGGGCTACACCTTC.

This clonotype was picked up a small number of times. The chain joins TRBV6-2 or TRBV6-3 to TRBJ1-1; tentative D call: TRBD1 (6 bases). This CDR3 has 11 residues. Germline CDR1 and CDR2: MNHEY and SVGEGT. V was clipped by 6 bases and J by 8 bases, with 10 bases between them. The chain's CDR3 is CASSHRAEAFF. The CDR3 nucleotides read TGTGCCAGCAGCCACAGGGCAGAAGCTTTCTTT.

This clonotype was counted only a few times. This sequence joins TRBV10-3 and TRBJ2-2; TRBD2 matches 14 bases. The J segment lost 3 bases and the V segment lost 8 bases, leaving 2 bases of the junction unmatched. In germline, CDR1 is ENHRY, CDR2 SYGVKD. The CDR3 sequence is 15 residues long. CDR3 sequence reads: CAIGGLAGDTGELFF. The DNA of the CDR3 is TGTGCCATCGGGGGACTAGCGGGAGACACCGGGGAGCTGTTTTTT.

A few counts support this clonotype. The chain joins TRBV6-1 to TRBJ1-3; no reliable D call. V shed 5 bases and J shed 0 bases, with 11 bases lying between them. The CDR3 extends over 15 amino acids. Germline CDR1 MNHNS, CDR2 SASEGT. This CDR3 reads CASSHGRSSGNTIYF. CDR3 DNA sequence: TGTGCCAGCAGTCACGGACGAAGCTCTGGAAACACCATATATTTT.

The chain has TRBV20-1 and TRBJ2-1; D uncertain. Germline values: CDR1 DFQATT, CDR2 SNEGSKA (reference sequence). Trimming left V 1 base short and J 0 bases short, with 10 bases between. The CDR3 runs to 15 residues. CDR3 DNA sequence: TGCAGTGCTAGAGGGATCCCTAGCTCCTACAATGAGCAGTTCTTC. Its protein is CSARGIPSSYNEQFF.

This clonotype was counted only a few times. The chain recombines TRBV20-1 with TRBJ1-5; D is possibly TRBD1 (5 bases). Per the germline V gene, CDR1 is DFQATT and CDR2 is SNEGSKA (reference sequence). The CDR3 is 13 residues long. Deletions cut 5 bases from V and 3 bases from J, with 11 bases between. CDR3 protein: CSAARQNNQPQHF. The CDR3 DNA reads TGCAGTGCTGCCCGACAGAACAATCAGCCCCAGCATTTT.